The 29 T cell receptor beta chains below were found in one sample sequenced in a study of T cells in Graves' hyperthyroidism and ophthalmopathy. Researchers amplified the TCR beta CDR3 regions from RNA transcripts. Researchers ran a first-round RT-PCR on the TCR CDR3 using the HTBI primer set. TCRdb reanalysed the multiplex PCR reads using MiXCR and keeps one entry per CDR3 protein. The profile covers approximately 330,000 distinct CDR3 sequences, with around 13% appearing a single time and 34% taken by the ten largest. Sequenced: blood. The source of these receptors is a woman aged 35 to 49 with Graves' ophthalmopathy.

The J gene is TRBJ2-2, the V gene TRBV19, with 7 positions matching TRBD2. V shed 3 bases and J 6 bases; nucleotides not matched to a gene: 7. The CDR3 consists of 15 residues. Germline V CDR1 and CDR2: LNHDA, SQIVND (reference sequence). The CDR3 region has the DNA TGTGCCAGTAGTATGTGGCTAGCGGTAGCCGGGGAGCTGTTTTTT. The encoded protein is CASSMWLAVAGELFF.

This clonotype appeared many times. CDR3 protein: CATRDKQGGYNEQFF. DNA of the CDR3: TGTGCCACACGTGATAAACAGGGAGGCTACAATGAGCAGTTCTTC. The V and J genes are TRBV24-1 and TRBJ2-1; either TRBD1 or TRBD2 may fit D (6 bases each). The CDR3 totals 15 residues. Looked up from germline, CDR1 is KGHDR and CDR2 is SFDVKD. The ends were cut back, 10 bases at V and 3 bases at J, with 18 bases in the middle.

This clonotype was seen only a few times. The V and J genes are TRBV27 and TRBJ1-5, with TRBD1 matching 8 bases. In germline, CDR1 is MNHEY, CDR2 SMNVEV (reference sequence). V was pared by 6 bases and J by 0 bases, with 10 bases of the junction left unmatched. The CDR3 loop spans 17 amino acids. The CDR3 DNA reads as TGTGCCAGCAGCCCCGGGACAGGATTTTATAGCAATCAGCCCCAGCATTTT. This gives the protein CASSPGTGFYSNQPQHF.

This clonotype was seen at least ten times. The V gene is TRBV27, the J gene TRBJ2-1; D not resolved. The germline V and J ends were trimmed by 2 bases and 2 bases, with 7 bases remaining between them. This CDR3 contains 14 residues. Germline V lookup: CDR1 MNHEY, CDR2 SMNVEV (reference sequence). The CDR3 sequence: CASSLAAPYNEQFF. Here the CDR3 DNA reads TGTGCCAGCAGTTTAGCGGCCCCCTACAATGAGCAGTTCTTC.

The rearrangement uses TRBV20-1 and TRBJ1-5, with D uncertain. Per germline, CDR1 DFQATT and CDR2 SNEGSKA (reference sequence). Trimming took 6 bases from V and 5 from J, leaving 17 bases between them. The CDR3 spans 14 residues. CDR3 amino acids: CSAQAGVGDQPQHF. The CDR3 region has the DNA TGCAGTGCCCAGGCTGGGGTTGGTGATCAGCCCCAGCATTTT.

This clonotype was observed a few times. The chain combines TRBV9 with TRBJ2-7; D possibly uses TRBD1 or TRBD2 (5 bases each). V was shortened by 3 bases and J by 5 bases, with 18 bases between the two germline ends. Germline V lookup: CDR1 SGDLS, CDR2 YYNGEE. The CDR3 is made up of 15 amino acids. CDR3 DNA: TGTGCCAGCAGCGCCGGGACCCCGAGTTTAGACGAGCAGTACTTC. Protein: CASSAGTPSLDEQYF.

The V gene is TRBV24-1, the J gene TRBJ2-1; 13 positions agree with TRBD2. V was pared by 2 bases and J by 7 bases, with 7 bases of the junction left unmatched. CDR1 and CDR2 from the germline V gene are KGHDR and SFDVKD. This CDR3 spans 17 amino acids. The CDR3: CATSDSRTSGSSNEQFF. The CDR3 DNA is TGTGCCACCAGTGATTCCCGGACTAGCGGGAGTTCAAATGAGCAGTTCTTC.

This chain links TRBV5-6 with TRBJ2-5, with 8 bases aligning to TRBD2. V dropped 4 bases and J dropped 4; count of bases not matched to a gene: 12. The germline gives CDR1 SGHDT, CDR2 YYEEEE. The CDR3 runs 16 residues. CDR3 loop: CASSNRRLGGGETQYF. The CDR3, as DNA: TGTGCCAGCAGCAACAGGCGACTCGGGGGGGGAGAGACCCAGTACTTC.

The chain carries TRBV10-3 and TRBJ2-7, with 8 nucleotides matching TRBD1. Per the germline V gene, CDR1 is ENHRY and CDR2 is SYGVKD. Unmatched junction bases numbered 4, after V lost 6 bases and J lost 3 bases. CDR3 length: 13 amino acids. The CDR3 spells CAISLGQGYEQYF. The CDR3, as DNA: TGTGCCATCAGCCTAGGACAGGGCTACGAGCAGTACTTC.

This clonotype was counted many times. The chain links TRBV12-3 or TRBV12-4 to TRBJ2-2; 7 bases are a match to TRBD2. Trimming took 6 bases from V and 1 from J; bases not matched to a gene: 11. This CDR3 has 17 amino acids. CDR3 DNA: TGTGCCAGCAGCCCCACACTAGCGCTAGTGAACACCGGGGAGCTGTTTTTT. Translation gives CASSPTLALVNTGELFF.

The rearrangement uses TRBV27 and TRBJ2-3, with 9 bases lining up with TRBD2. In germline, CDR1 is MNHEY, CDR2 SMNVEV (reference sequence). There are 14 residues in the CDR3. Trimming cost V 6 bases and J 1 base; bases outside gene matches: 2. The CDR3 DNA sequence: TGTGCCAGCAGGTCTAGCGGGGGCACAGATACGCAGTATTTT. This encodes CASRSSGGTDTQYF.

This clonotype was counted at least ten times. The V call is TRBV7-2, the J call TRBJ1-5, with a weak D call TRBD1 (5 bases). Germline CDR1 reads SGHTA; CDR2 reads FQGNSA. Between the trimmed V and J ends, which lost 5 bases and 3 bases, there was a span of 11 bases. The CDR3 loop spans 14 amino acids. For the CDR3, the DNA is TGTGCCAGCAGCCTGACAGCGAACAATCAGCCCCAGCATTTT. Protein: CASSLTANNQPQHF.

In its sample, this clonotype was seen a few times. This chain uses TRBV5-1 with TRBJ1-1, with unresolved D. CDR3 length: 14 amino acids. Trimming stripped 4 bases from V and 1 base from J, with 11 bases between. Germline V gives CDR1 SGHRS, CDR2 YFSETQ. Written as DNA, the CDR3 is TGCGCCAGCAGCCCCGTTGTAACGAACACTGAAGCTTTCTTT. It is translated as CASSPVVTNTEAFF.

The chain joins TRBV29-1 to TRBJ2-5, with D possibly TRBD1 on 5 matching bases. Germline CDR1 SQVTM, CDR2 ANQGSEA. Trimming stripped 4 bases from V and 5 bases from J, with 17 bases between. CDR3 length: 14 residues. CDR3 DNA sequence: TGCAGCGTTGGGGGCCCACGATCTCGGGAGACCCAGTACTTC. Protein: CSVGGPRSRETQYF. The full variable domain, in which reference TRBV29-1 and TRBJ2-5 provide the parts outside the CDR3, is SAVISQKPSRDICQRGTSLTIQCQVDSQVTMMFWYRQQPGQSLTLIATANQGSEATYESGFVIDKFPISRPNLTFSTLTVSNMSPEDSSIYLCSVGGPRSRETQYFGPGTRLLVL.

The sample holds many counts of this clonotype. At one end, the junction sequence differs from germline, possibly due to a read error. The chain combines TRBV27 with TRBJ2-5; D unclear. Germline-derived CDR1 and CDR2 are MNHEY and SMNVEV (reference sequence). This CDR3 comprises 14 residues. CDR3 nucleotides: TGTGCCACCAGTCCTATCGCCCCAGTCCGAACCCAGTACTTC. Translation gives CATSPIAPVRTQYF.

On this clonotype itself: This sequence may be a read error, since a much larger clone differs from it by one base. This chain links TRBV6-2 or TRBV6-3 with TRBJ2-1, with D possibly matching TRBD1 (6 bases). V was cut by 8 bases and J by 7 bases, with 15 bases left in between. The length of the CDR3 is 13 residues. The V gene's germline CDR1 is MNHEY and CDR2 SVGEGT. CDR3: CASASGDINEQFF. CDR3 coding DNA: TGTGCCAGCGCATCAGGGGACATAAATGAGCAGTTCTTC.

This clonotype has more than one count but fewer than ten. This chain links TRBV27 with TRBJ2-1; D not resolved. Germline values: CDR1 MNHEY, CDR2 SMNVEV (reference sequence). The CDR3 extends over 17 amino acids. The ends were cut back, 3 bases at V and 5 bases at J, with 20 bases in the middle. The CDR3 DNA follows: TGTGCCAGCAGTTTCACGCCGCCAGCAGCTCTGGACAATGAGCAGTTCTTC. Translation: CASSFTPPAALDNEQFF.

In this sample, this clonotype turned up many times. As DNA, the CDR3 is TGTGCCAGCAGCGCAGGGACCTATAGCACAGATACGCAGTATTTT. Protein sequence: CASSAGTYSTDTQYF. The chain links TRBV9 to TRBJ2-3; the D gene could be TRBD1 or TRBD2 (5 bases each). This CDR3 is built from 15 residues. The germline V and J ends were trimmed by 3 bases and 0 bases, with 11 bases remaining between them. Germline CDR1 reads SGDLS; CDR2 reads YYNGEE.

This clonotype was found many times. The CDR3 nucleotides read TGTGCCAGCAGTCCCTCGGAAGGGGAAAAACTGTTTTTT. This codes for CASSPSEGEKLFF. The chain has TRBV28 and TRBJ1-4; D unresolved. The germline CDR1 and CDR2 sequences are MDHEN and SYDVKM. The ends were cut back, 5 bases at V and 8 bases at J, with 12 bases in the middle. The CDR3 spans 13 residues. The entire variable domain, with the rest obtained from reference TRBV28 and TRBJ1-4, is as follows: DVKVTQSSRYLVKRTGEKVFLECVQDMDHENMFWYRQDPGLGLRLIYFSYDVKMKEKGDIPEGYSVSREKKERFSLILESASTNQTSMYLCASSPSEGEKLFFGSGTQLSVL.

The chain combines TRBV4-1 with TRBJ1-1; TRBD1 matches at 8 bases. Germline CDR1 is MGHRA and CDR2 is YSYEKL. Losses at the gene ends were 5 bases for V and 4 bases for J; bases not matched to a gene: 9. The CDR3 totals 15 residues. The chain's CDR3 is CASSVDRGAGTEAFF. In nucleotides, the CDR3 is TGCGCCAGCAGCGTCGACAGGGGCGCTGGCACTGAAGCTTTCTTT.

This chain connects TRBV5-5 to TRBJ2-5; 13 nucleotides match TRBD2. The J call could be wrong; TRBJ2-1 is a better fit for the DNA end. The CDR3 runs to 19 residues. CDR1 is SGHKS and CDR2 is YYEKEE in the germline V gene (reference sequence). In DNA, the CDR3 is TGTGCCAGCAGAGATGGACTAGCGGGGGCACTCGGGTACCAAGAGACCCAGTTCTTC. This codes for CASRDGLAGALGYQETQFF.

The chain recombines TRBV2 with TRBJ2-3; perhaps TRBD2 as D (7 bases). V was trimmed by 6 bases and J by 6 bases, leaving 10 bases between them. Germline V gene sequence: CDR1 SNHLY, CDR2 FYNNEI. This CDR3 region has 12 residues. CDR3 in amino acids: CASRSGGDTQYF. CDR3 nucleotide sequence: TGTGCCAGCAGATCGGGGGGCGATACGCAGTATTTT.

Many counts were recorded for this clonotype. The chain has TRBV7-9 and TRBJ2-3, with unresolved D. The ends were cut back, 2 bases at V and 0 bases at J, with 9 bases in the middle. Germline loops: CDR1 SEHNR, CDR2 FQNEAQ (reference sequence). The CDR3 totals 15 residues. The CDR3: CASSLSRASTDTQYF. For the CDR3, the DNA is TGTGCCAGCAGCTTAAGCCGGGCTAGCACAGATACGCAGTATTTT.

This clonotype was counted a few times. The chain has TRBV2 and TRBJ2-5; D is possibly TRBD1 or TRBD2 (5 bases each). The CDR3 totals 15 residues. Deletions cut 5 bases from V and 7 bases from J, with 20 bases between. From germline, CDR1 is SNHLY and CDR2 FYNNEI. The CDR3 protein is CASSLPGPTRGTQYF. Here the CDR3 DNA reads TGTGCCAGCAGTCTACCGGGACCAACAAGAGGGACCCAGTACTTC.

The V gene is TRBV28, the J gene TRBJ2-7; tentatively, D is TRBD2 (5 bases). This CDR3 region has 14 residues. Germline V CDR1 and CDR2: MDHEN, SYDVKM. Trimming pared 6 bases from V and 6 bases from J, leaving 18 bases between. The CDR3 protein is CASSPRGMPIEQYF. The CDR3 nucleotides read TGTGCCAGCAGCCCCCGGGGTATGCCAATCGAGCAGTACTTC.

The chain is built from TRBV6-2 or TRBV6-3 and TRBJ2-7, with 9 bases aligning to TRBD1. V lost 7 bases, J lost 2 bases, and 12 bases stayed unmatched. The length of the CDR3 is 16 residues. The V gene's germline CDR1 is MNHEY and CDR2 SVGEGT. The CDR3 is CASTDPAGTGTYEQYF. CDR3 DNA sequence: TGTGCCAGCACCGACCCAGCCGGGACAGGGACCTACGAGCAGTACTTC.

A note on this clonotype: Germline is not matched at one junction end, which may reflect a read error. The chain has TRBV4-2 and TRBJ2-2, with 9 nucleotides matching TRBD1. The CDR3 has 16 amino acids. The V gene's germline CDR1 is LGHNA and CDR2 YNFKEQ. CDR3 bases: TGTGCCAGCAGCCAAGAAGCCTTAATACAGGGGGCGAGCTATTATTTT. Protein product: CASSQEALIQGASYYF.

V is TRBV19 and J is TRBJ2-3; D possibly matches TRBD1 or TRBD2 (6 bases each). Germline V lookup: CDR1 LNHDA, CDR2 SQIVND (reference sequence). The CDR3 runs to 15 residues. Trimming left V 4 bases short and J 1 base short, with 12 bases between. DNA for the CDR3: TGTGCCAGTAGTAGCCGGGGGCAAGGCACAGATACGCAGTATTTT. This gives the protein CASSSRGQGTDTQYF.

This clonotype was counted at least ten times. The J gene is TRBJ2-7, the V gene TRBV28, with TRBD2 matching over 11 bases. This CDR3 is built from 13 residues. Germline V gives CDR1 MDHEN, CDR2 SYDVKM. V lost 2 bases and J lost 6; bases outside the gene matches: 0. The CDR3 reads CASSLTSGSEQYF. CDR3 bases: TGTGCCAGCAGTTTAACTAGCGGGAGCGAGCAGTACTTC.